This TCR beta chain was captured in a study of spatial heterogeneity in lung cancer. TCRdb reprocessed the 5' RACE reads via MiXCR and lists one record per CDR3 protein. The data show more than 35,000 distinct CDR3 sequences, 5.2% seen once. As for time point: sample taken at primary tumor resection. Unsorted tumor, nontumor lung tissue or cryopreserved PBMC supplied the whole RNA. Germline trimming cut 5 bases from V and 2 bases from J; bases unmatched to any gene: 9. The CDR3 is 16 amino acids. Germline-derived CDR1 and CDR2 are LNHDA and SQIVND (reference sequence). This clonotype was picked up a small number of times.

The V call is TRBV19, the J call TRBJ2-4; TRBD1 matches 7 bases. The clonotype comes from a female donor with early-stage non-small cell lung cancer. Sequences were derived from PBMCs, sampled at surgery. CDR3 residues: CASSLQGYATKNIQYF. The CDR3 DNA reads TGTGCCAGTAGTTTACAGGGGTATGCGACCAAAAACATTCAGTACTTC.